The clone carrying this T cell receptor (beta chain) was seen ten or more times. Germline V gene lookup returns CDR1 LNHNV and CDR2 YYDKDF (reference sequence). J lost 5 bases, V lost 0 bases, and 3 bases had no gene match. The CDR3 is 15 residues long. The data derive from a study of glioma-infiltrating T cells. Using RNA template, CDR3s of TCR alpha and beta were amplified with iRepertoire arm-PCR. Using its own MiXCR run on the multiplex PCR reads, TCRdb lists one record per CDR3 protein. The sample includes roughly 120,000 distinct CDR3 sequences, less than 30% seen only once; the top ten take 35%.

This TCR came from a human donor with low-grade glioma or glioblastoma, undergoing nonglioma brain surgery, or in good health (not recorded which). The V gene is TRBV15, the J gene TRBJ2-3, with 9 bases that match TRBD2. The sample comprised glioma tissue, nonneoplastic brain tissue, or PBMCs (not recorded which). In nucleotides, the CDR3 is TGTGCCACCAGCAGAGAGAAAGCGGGAGGAGATACGCAGTATTTT. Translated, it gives CATSREKAGGDTQYF.